This T cell receptor (beta chain) was sequenced during a study of radiation and T cells in renal cell carcinoma. Points from the study as a whole: Pretreatment tumor biopsies were lacking, so baseline clonotypes are unknown.

This clone showed up just once. Its antigen is unidentified. This table comes from immunoSEQ multiplex PCR, and its TCRdb copy is limited to in-frame clones, with some not included. This table holds roughly 160,000 clones, around 90% found once. Trimming at V came to 4 bases and at J to 0 bases, leaving 5 bases not matched to a gene. Germline V gene sequence: CDR1 SGHRS, CDR2 YFSETQ. This CDR3 has 15 residues. Time point reported: blood 4 weeks post-SBRT, at nephrectomy. Stated treatment: 15 Gy SBRT to primary tumor, nephrectomy 4 weeks later. Radiation-treated patients gave blood at baseline, week 2 and week 4.

This clonotype was obtained from a woman aged 45-60 years with renal cell carcinoma. The chain is built from TRBV5-1 and TRBJ1-1; TRBD1 matches at 8 bases. Material: blood, obtained from a patient whose treatment included radiotherapy and nephrectomy. The CDR3 bases are TGCGCCAGCAGCCTCGGACAGGGCCTGAACACTGAAGCTTTCTTT. Translated: CASSLGQGLNTEAFF.